This TCR beta chain originates from a study of cytomegalovirus exposure and HLA in healthy donors. The CDR3 runs to 11 residues. Germline V gene data show CDR1 as ENHRY and CDR2 as SYGVKD. The ends were cut back, 6 bases at V and 4 bases at J, with 7 bases in the middle. 13 Jbeta primers and 60 Vbeta primers were used for the PCR. Clones were sequenced by immunoSEQ multiplex PCR, and TCRdb holds only the in-frame ones, with some missing. The sample lists roughly 140,000 clones; roughly 75% were seen once. Comment on this clone: Its antigen is unknown.

Study-level points and caveats: A previous analysis found most TCR beta V segments productive roughly 90% or roughly 30% of the time. Among the most significant clusters, several appeared linked to common viral pathogens in a later analysis. An Asian-associated ancestry cluster reportedly showed fewer N-insertions than the approximately 690-donor mean in a later analysis. The study dropped some indistinguishable V segments, TRBV6-2 and TRBV6-3 among them.

What was sequenced was PBMCs. This clonotype originated in a female donor in good health and CMV-seronegative. The V call is TRBV10-3, the J call TRBJ2-7, with TRBD1 as a possible D gene (5 bases). The CDR3 coding sequence is TGTGCCATCAGCCAGGGTTACGAGCAGTACTTC. Translating it yields CAISQGYEQYF.